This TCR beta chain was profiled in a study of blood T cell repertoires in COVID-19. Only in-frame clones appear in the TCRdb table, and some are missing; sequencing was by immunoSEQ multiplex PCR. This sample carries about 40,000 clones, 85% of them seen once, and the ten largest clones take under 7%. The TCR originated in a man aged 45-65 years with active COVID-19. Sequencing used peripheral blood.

The CDR3: CATSPGGAGVSEQYF. The CDR3 DNA reads as TGTGCCACCAGCCCCGGGGGGGCAGGGGTTAGCGAGCAGTACTTC. The chain couples TRBV15 to TRBJ2-7, with TRBD2 identical over 8 bases. The germline CDR1 and CDR2 sequences are LNHNV and YYDKDF (reference sequence). This CDR3 has 15 residues. V dropped 5 bases and J dropped 6; count of bases not matched to a gene: 12.